This TCR beta chain was recovered during a study of blood T cell repertoires in COVID-19 (dated by TCRdb to about 2020). Regarding the research as a whole: Samples covering the acute and convalescent phases of COVID-19 were provided by collaborators in the United States, Italy and Spain. Samples came from the ongoing ImmuneRACE study (first 160 participants) plus 1,254 subjects from 6 global collaborators. Where available, HLA class I and class II types were obtained from metadata supplied by the sample provider rather than from assay-based typing. The material from the prospective study consisted of cDNA or gDNA derived from T cells, B-cell-depleted T cells, or PBMCs. The dataset comprised deeply sampled blood TCRbeta repertoires from subjects exposed to, actively infected with, or recovered from COVID-19. A freely available public database, intended as a resource for researchers studying the immune response to SARS-CoV-2, is where the repertoires were released. A de-identified subject ID, COVID-19 status, age in years and sex were almost always included in the sample metadata.

The immunoSEQ Assay, a bias-controlled multiplex PCR, was used to amplify TCRbeta CDR3 regions from genomic DNA. In the authors' own workflow: The number of nucleated cells in each sample was estimated by amplification of reference gene primers within the assay. Sequence reads were collapsed and filtered to measure the absolute abundance of every unique TCRbeta CDR3 rearrangement. For each sample, productive Simpson clonality was calculated as the square root of Simpson's diversity index over productive rearrangements. The table was pulled from immuneACCESS by TCRdb, which kept in-frame rearrangements only. Such tables lose some clones; where checked, under half of the loss comes from unresolved V genes, and the rest has no known cause. For V, J and clone size, that table is used; D and trimming come from the DNA. Counted in this sample were a few hundred thousand clones; 86% of them appeared once. The ten top clones hold about 3% of the sample.

Whole blood was collected in K2EDTA tubes by collaborating institutions according to the institutions' own protocols. For TCRbeta analysis, collaborators shipped samples as frozen whole blood, isolated PBMCs, or DNA extracted from either of those sample types. To note about this clone: The antigen this receptor binds is unknown. Base quality data are lacking; no much larger clone is found one base away.

The paper's findings and limits, for the study overall: Clinical and demographic metadata were provided uncurated, with the amount varying by source and participant.

Measured from the cysteine to the phenylalanine, the CDR3 is 14 residues long. Here the CDR3 DNA is all that survives: 42 bases in frame from base 1. CDR1 LGHDT and CDR2 YNNKEL are derived from the germline V gene (reference sequence). Ends trimmed: V by 4 bases, J by 2 bases; bases unmatched to a gene: 5. The source is a young woman with active or convalescent COVID-19. Recombination linked TRBV3-1 (or the pseudogene TRBV3-2) to TRBJ2-7; a stretch of 7 junction bases matches TRBD1. The sequencing sample was made of peripheral blood. The CDR3 protein sequence reads: CASSLWTGTYEQYF. The base sequence is TGTGCCAGCAGCCTATGGACAGGTACCTACGAGCAGTACTTC.